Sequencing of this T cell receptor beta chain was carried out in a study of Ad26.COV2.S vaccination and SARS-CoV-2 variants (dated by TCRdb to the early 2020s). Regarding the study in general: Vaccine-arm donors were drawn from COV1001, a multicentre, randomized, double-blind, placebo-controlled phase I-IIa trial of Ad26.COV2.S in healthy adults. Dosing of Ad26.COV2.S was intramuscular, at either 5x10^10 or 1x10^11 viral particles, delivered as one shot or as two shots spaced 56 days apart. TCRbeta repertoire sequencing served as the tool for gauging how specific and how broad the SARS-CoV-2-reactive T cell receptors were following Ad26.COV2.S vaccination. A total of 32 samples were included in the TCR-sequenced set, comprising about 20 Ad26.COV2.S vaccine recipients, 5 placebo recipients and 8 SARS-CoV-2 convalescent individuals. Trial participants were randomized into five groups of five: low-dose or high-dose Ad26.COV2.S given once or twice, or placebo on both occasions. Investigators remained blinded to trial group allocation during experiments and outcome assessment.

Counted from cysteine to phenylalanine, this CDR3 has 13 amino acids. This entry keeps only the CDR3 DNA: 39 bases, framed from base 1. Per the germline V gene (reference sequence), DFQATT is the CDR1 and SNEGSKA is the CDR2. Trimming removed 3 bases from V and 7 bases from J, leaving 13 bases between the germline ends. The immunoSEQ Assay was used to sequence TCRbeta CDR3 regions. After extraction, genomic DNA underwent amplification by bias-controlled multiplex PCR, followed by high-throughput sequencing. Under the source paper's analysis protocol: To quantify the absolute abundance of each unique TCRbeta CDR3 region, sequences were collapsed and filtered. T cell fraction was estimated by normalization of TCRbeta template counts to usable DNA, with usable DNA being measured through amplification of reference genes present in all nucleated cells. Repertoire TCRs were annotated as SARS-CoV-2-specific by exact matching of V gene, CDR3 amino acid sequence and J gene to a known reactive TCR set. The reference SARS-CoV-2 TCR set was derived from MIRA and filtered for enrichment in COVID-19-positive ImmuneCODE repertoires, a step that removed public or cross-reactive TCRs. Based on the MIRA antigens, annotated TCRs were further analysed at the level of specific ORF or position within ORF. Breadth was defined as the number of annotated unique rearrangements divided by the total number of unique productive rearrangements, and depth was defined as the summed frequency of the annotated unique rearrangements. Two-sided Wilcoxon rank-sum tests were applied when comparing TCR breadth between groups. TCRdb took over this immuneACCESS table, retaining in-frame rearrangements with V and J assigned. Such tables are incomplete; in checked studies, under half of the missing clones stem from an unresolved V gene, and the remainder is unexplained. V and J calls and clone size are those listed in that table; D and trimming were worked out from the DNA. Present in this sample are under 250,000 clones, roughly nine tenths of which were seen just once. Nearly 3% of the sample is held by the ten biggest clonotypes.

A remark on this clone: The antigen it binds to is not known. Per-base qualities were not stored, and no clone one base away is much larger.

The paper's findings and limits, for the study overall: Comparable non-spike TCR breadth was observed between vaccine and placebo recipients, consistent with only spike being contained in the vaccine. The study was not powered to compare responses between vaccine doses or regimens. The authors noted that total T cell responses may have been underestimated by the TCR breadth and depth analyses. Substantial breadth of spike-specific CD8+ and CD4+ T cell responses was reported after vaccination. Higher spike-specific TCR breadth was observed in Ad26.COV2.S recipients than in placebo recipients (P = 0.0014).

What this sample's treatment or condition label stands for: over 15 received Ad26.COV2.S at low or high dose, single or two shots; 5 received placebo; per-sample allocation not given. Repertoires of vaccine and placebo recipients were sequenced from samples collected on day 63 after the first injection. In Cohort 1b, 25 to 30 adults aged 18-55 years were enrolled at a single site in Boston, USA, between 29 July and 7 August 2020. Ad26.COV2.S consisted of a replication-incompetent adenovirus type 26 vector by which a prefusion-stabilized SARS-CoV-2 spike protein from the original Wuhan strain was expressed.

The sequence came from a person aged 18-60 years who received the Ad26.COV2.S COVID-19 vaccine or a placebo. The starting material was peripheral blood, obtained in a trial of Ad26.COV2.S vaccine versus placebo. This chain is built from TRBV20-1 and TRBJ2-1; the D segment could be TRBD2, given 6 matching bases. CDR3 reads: CSASSGGVNEQFF. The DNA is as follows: TGCAGTGCTAGTAGCGGTGGGGTTAATGAGCAGTTCTTC.